This paragraph covers one T cell receptor beta chain sequence. Per germline, CDR1 MNHEY and CDR2 SVGEGT. The length of the CDR3 is 12 residues. V was pared by 6 bases and J by 7 bases, with 6 bases of the junction left unmatched. The data derive from a study of patients and donors after allogeneic stem cell transplantation. TCRdb analysed the RT-PCR reads with MiXCR anew, one entry per CDR3 protein. The data show about a million distinct CDR3 sequences, under 20% seen once. The V gene is TRBV6-2 or TRBV6-3, the J gene TRBJ2-7; 7 bases align to TRBD1. This TCR was recovered from a human donor who was either an allogeneic HSCT recipient or a stem cell or donor lymphocyte infusion donor (not recorded which). It is not recorded whose cells these are; they may come from a transplant donor. Sample: blood, either unsorted or a sorted T cell fraction (not recorded which). This CDR3 is CASSRGTVEQYF. The CDR3 DNA sequence: TGTGCCAGCAGCAGAGGGACAGTAGAGCAGTACTTC.